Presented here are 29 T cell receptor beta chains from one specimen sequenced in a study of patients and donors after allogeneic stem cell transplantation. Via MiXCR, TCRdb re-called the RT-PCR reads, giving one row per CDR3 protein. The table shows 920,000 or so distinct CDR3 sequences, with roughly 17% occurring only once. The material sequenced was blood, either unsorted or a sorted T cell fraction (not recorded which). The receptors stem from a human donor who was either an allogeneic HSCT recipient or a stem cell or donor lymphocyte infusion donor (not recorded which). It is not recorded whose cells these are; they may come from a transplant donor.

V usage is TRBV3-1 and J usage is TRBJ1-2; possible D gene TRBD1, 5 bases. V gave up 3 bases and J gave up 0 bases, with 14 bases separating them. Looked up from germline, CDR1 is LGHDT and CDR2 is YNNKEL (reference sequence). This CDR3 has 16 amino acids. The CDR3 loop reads CASSHPRQPPNYGYTF. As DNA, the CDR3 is TGTGCCAGCAGCCACCCCAGACAGCCACCTAACTATGGCTACACCTTC.

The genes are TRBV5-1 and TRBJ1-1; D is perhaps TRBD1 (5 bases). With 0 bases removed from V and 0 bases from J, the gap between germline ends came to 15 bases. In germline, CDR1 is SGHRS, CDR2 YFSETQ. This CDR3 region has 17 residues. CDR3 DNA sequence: TGCGCCAGCAGCTTGGCCAGCGGACACTACATGAACACTGAAGCTTTCTTT. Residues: CASSLASGHYMNTEAFF.

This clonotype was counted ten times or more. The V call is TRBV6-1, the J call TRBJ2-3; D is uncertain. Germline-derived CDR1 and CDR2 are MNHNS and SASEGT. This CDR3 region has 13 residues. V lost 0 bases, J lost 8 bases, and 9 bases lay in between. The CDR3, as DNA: TGTGCCAGCAGTGAAGCCAGGACGGTTACGCAGTATTTT. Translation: CASSEARTVTQYF.

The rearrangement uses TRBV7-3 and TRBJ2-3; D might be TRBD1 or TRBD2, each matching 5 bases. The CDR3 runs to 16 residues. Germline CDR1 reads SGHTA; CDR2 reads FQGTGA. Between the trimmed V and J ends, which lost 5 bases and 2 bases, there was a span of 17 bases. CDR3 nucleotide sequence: TGTGCCAGCAGCCCACCGGGACGCACGAACACAGATACGCAGTATTTT. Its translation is CASSPPGRTNTDTQYF. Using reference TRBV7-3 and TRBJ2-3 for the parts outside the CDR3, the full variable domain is GAGVSQTPSNKVTEKGKYVELRCDPISGHTALYWYRQSLGQGPEFLIYFQGTGAADDSGLPNDRFFAVRPEGSVSTLKIQRTERGDSAVYLCASSPPGRTNTDTQYFGPGTRLTVL.

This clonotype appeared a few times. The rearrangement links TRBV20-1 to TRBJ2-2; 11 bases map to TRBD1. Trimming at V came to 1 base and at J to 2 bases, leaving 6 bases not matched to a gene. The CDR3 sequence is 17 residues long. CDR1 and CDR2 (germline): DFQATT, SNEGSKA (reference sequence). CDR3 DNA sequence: TGCAGTGCTAGAGTGGACAGGGGGCTCTCAAACACCGGGGAGCTGTTTTTT. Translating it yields CSARVDRGLSNTGELFF.

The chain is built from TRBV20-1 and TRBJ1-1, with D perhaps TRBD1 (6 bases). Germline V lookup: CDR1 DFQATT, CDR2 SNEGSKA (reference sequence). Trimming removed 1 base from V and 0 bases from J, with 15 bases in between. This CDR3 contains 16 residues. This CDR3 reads CSARGGGARMNTEAFF. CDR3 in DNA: TGCAGTGCTAGAGGAGGGGGGGCGCGGATGAACACTGAAGCTTTCTTT.

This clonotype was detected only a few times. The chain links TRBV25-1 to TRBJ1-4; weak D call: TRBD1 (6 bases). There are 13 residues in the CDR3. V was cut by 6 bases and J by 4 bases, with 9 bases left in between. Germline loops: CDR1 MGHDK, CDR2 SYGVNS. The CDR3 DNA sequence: TGTGCCAGCAGGAGGGGGGTTAATGAAAAACTGTTTTTT. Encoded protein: CASRRGVNEKLFF.

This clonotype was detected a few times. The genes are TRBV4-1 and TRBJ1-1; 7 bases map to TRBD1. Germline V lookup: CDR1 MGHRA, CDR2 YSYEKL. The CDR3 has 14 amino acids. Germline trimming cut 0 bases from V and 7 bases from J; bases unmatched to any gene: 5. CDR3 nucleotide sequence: TGCGCCAGCAGCCAAGATGAGGGGGCAAGTGAAGCTTTCTTT. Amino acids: CASSQDEGASEAFF.

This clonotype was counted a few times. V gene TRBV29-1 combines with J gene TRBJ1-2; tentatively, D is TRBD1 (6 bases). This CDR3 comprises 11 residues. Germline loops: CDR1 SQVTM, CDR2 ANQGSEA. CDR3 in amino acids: CSTKGDYGYTF. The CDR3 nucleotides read TGCAGTACAAAGGGGGACTATGGCTACACCTTC.

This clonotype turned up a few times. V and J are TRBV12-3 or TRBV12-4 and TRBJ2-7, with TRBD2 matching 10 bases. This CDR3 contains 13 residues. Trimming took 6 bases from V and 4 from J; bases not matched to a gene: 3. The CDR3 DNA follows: TGTGCCAGCAGGGCTAGCGGGAGATACGAGCAGTACTTC. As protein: CASRASGRYEQYF.

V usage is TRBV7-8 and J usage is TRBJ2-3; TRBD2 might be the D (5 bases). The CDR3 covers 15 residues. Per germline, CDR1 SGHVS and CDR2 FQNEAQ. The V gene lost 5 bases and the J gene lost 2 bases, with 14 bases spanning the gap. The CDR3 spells CASSPEGRTTDTQYF. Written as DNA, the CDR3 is TGTGCCAGCAGCCCCGAGGGCAGAACCACAGATACGCAGTATTTT.

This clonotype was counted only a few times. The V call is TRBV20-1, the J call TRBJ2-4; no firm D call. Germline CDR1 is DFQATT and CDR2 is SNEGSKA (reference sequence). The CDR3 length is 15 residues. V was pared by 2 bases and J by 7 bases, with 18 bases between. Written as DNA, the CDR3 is TGCAGTGCTAGAACTTCCCTAGAAGCTTGGAACATTCAGTACTTC. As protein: CSARTSLEAWNIQYF.

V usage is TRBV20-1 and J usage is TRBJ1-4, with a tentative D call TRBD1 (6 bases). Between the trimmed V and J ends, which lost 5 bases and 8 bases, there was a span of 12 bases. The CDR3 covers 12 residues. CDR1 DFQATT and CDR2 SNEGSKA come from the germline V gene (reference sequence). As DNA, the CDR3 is TGCAGTGCTCGGGGGCATTCCGAAAAACTGTTTTTT. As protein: CSARGHSEKLFF.

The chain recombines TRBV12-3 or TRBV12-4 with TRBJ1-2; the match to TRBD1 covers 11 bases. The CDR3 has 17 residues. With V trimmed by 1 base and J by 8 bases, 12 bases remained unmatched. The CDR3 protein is CASSLGDGDRGSFGYTF. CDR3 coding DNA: TGTGCCAGCAGTTTAGGGGATGGGGACAGGGGGTCGTTCGGCTACACCTTC.

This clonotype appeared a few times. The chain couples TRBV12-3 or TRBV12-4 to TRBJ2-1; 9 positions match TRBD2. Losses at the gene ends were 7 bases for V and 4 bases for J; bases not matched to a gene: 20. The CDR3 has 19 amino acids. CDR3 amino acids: CASTSRKTSGLGAYNEQFF. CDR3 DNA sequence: TGTGCCAGCACCTCTAGGAAGACTAGCGGCCTCGGGGCTTACAATGAGCAGTTCTTC.

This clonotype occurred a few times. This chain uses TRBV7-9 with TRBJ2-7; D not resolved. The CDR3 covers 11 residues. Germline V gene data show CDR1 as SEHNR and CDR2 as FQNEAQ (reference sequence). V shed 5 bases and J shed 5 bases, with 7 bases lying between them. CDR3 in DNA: TGTGCCAGCAGCCGCCAAGACGAGCAGTACTTC. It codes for CASSRQDEQYF.

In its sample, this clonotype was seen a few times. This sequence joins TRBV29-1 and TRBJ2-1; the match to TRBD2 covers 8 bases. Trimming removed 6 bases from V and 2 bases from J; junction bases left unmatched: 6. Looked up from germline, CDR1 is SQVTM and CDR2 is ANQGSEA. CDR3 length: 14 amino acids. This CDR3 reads CSVGAGAPYNEQFF. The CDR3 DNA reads TGCAGCGTGGGAGCGGGGGCCCCCTACAATGAGCAGTTCTTC.

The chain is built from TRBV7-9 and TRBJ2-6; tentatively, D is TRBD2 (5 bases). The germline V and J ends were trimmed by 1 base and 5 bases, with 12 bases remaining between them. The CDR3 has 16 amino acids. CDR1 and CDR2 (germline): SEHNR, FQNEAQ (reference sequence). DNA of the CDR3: TGTGCCAGCAGCTTAGGAGGGTGGAGCTGGGCCAACGTCCTGACTTTC. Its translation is CASSLGGWSWANVLTF.

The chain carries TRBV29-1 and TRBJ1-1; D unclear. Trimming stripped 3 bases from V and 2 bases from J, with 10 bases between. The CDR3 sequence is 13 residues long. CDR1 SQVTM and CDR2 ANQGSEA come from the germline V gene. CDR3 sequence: CSVERQPNTEAFF. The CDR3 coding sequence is TGCAGCGTTGAGCGGCAGCCAAACACTGAAGCTTTCTTT.

The CDR3 bases are TGTGCCAGCAGCTTAGGGGCTGCGGGATTAGAAGAGACCCAGTACTTC. Its protein product is CASSLGAAGLEETQYF. The rearrangement uses TRBV7-9 and TRBJ2-5, with D possibly matching TRBD2 (6 bases). The V end was cut by 1 base, the J end by 3 bases, with 15 bases between. Germline V lookup: CDR1 SEHNR, CDR2 FQNEAQ (reference sequence). CDR3 length equals 16 residues.

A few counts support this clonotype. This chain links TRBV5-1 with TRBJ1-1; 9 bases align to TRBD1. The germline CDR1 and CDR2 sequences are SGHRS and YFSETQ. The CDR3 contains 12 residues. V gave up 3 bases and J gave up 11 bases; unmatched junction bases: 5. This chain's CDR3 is CASSSQGAPAFF. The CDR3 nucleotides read TGCGCCAGCAGCTCACAGGGGGCGCCGGCTTTCTTT.

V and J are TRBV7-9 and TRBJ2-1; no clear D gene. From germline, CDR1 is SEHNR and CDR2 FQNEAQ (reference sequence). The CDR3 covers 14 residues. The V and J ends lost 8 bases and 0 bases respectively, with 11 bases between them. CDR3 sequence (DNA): TGTGCCAGCGGAGCGCCCAGCTCCTACAATGAGCAGTTCTTC. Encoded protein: CASGAPSSYNEQFF.

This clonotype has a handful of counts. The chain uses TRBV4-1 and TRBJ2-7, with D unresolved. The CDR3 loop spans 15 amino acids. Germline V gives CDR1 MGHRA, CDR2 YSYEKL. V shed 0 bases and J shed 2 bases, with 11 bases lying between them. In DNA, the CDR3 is TGCGCCAGCAGCCAAGAACCCAGCAACGCCTACGAGCAGTACTTC. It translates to CASSQEPSNAYEQYF.

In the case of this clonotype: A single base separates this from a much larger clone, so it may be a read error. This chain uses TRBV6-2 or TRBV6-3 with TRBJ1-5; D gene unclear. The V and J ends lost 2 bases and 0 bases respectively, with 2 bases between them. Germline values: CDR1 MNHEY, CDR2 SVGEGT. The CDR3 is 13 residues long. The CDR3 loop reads CASSYVSNQPQHF. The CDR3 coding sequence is TGTGCCAGCAGTTACGTTAGCAATCAGCCCCAGCATTTT.

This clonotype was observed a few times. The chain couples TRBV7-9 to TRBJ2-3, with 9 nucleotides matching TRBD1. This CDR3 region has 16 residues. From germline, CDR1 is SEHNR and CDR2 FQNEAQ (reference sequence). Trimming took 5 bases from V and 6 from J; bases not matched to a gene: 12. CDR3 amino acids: CASSHDRDRATDTQYF. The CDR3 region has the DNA TGTGCCAGCAGCCACGACCGGGACAGGGCAACGGATACGCAGTATTTT.

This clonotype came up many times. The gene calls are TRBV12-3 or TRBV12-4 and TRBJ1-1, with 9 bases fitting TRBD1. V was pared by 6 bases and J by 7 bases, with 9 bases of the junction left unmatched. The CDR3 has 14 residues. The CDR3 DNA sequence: TGTGCCAGCAGCCGTCGGGACAGGGTAGGTGAAGCTTTCTTT. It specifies CASSRRDRVGEAFF.

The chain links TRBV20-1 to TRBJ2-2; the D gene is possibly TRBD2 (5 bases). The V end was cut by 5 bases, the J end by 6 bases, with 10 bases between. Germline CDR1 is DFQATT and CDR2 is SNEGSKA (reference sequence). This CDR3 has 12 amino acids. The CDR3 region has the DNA TGCAGTGCTGGAAGCGGTTCCGGGGAGCTGTTTTTT. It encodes CSAGSGSGELFF.

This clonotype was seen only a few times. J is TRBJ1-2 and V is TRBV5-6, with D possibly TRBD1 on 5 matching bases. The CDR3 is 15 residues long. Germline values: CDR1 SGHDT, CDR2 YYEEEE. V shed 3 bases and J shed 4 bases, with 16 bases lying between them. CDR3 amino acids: CASSSPTDQPYGYTF. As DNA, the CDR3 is TGTGCCAGCAGCTCCCCGACAGACCAACCCTATGGCTACACCTTC.

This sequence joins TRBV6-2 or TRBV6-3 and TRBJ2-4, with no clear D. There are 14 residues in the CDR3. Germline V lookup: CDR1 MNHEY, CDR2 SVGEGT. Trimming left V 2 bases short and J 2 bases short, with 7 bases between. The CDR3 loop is CASSYDSPKNIQYF. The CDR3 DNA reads TGTGCCAGCAGTTACGATAGCCCCAAAAACATTCAGTACTTC.